The 31 T cell receptor beta chains given below trace back to one sample, sequenced in a study of blood T cell repertoires in COVID-19. Only in-frame clones appear in the TCRdb table, and some are missing; sequencing was by immunoSEQ multiplex PCR. The data show over 90,000 clones, 89% seen once. The sequenced sample was peripheral blood. The origin of the receptors is a woman in her fifties or sixties with acute or convalescent COVID-19.

This chain joins TRBV2 and TRBJ1-4; D possibly corresponds to TRBD1 (6 bases). Germline CDR1 is SNHLY and CDR2 is FYNNEI. V was cut by 8 bases and J by 6 bases, with 10 bases left in between. There are 12 residues in the CDR3. The CDR3 nucleotides are TGTGCCAGCCGACGGACAGATGAAAAACTGTTTTTT. As protein: CASRRTDEKLFF.

This clone appeared a single time. The chain recombines TRBV13 with TRBJ2-5; 12 bases fit TRBD2. CDR1 and CDR2 (germline): PRHDT, FYEKMQ (reference sequence). This CDR3 comprises 18 residues. Losses at the gene ends were 1 base for V and 6 bases for J; bases not matched to a gene: 12. In nucleotides, the CDR3 is TGTGCCAGCAGCTTAGTTGCTAGCGGGAGGGGGTCGGTGAAGACCCAGTACTTC. Protein product: CASSLVASGRGSVKTQYF.

The chain recombines TRBV6-5 with TRBJ2-2, with 10 bases fitting TRBD2. The CDR3 has 14 amino acids. Losses at the gene ends were 10 bases for V and 7 bases for J; bases not matched to a gene: 9. Per the germline V gene, CDR1 is MNHEY and CDR2 is SVGAGI. The CDR3: CAIRWTSGVGELFF. As DNA, the CDR3 is TGTGCCATCCGGTGGACTAGCGGAGTCGGGGAGCTGTTTTTT.

CDR3: CASSSSGRRNTEAFF. As DNA, the CDR3 is TGTGCCAGCAGCTCCTCCGGCAGGCGAAACACTGAAGCTTTCTTT. The chain has TRBV7-9 and TRBJ1-1; D unclear. Germline V gene data show CDR1 as SEHNR and CDR2 as FQNEAQ (reference sequence). The CDR3 consists of 15 residues. Trimming shortened V by 4 bases and J by 2 bases, and 14 bases separated the two germline ends.

This clone is a singleton in its sample. CDR3: CASSYTGQETQYF. The CDR3 coding sequence is TGTGCCAGCAGTTACACAGGACAGGAGACCCAGTACTTC. The chain couples TRBV9 to TRBJ2-5, with TRBD1 as a possible D gene (6 bases). The length of the CDR3 is 13 residues. Deletions cut 5 bases from V and 5 bases from J, with 13 bases between. Germline V CDR1 and CDR2: SGDLS, YYNGEE.

V gene TRBV19 combines with J gene TRBJ1-5; D may be TRBD1 (5 bases). The V end lost 6 bases, the J end lost 6 bases, and 12 bases lay between the germline ends. CDR1 is LNHDA, CDR2 SQIVND, per germline (reference sequence). This CDR3 spans 13 amino acids. CDR3: CASRKSQGQPQHF. The CDR3, as DNA: TGTGCCAGTAGAAAATCGCAGGGTCAGCCCCAGCATTTT.

This clone was seen only a few times. The chain couples TRBV28 to TRBJ1-2; 7 bases line up with TRBD1. V lost 1 base, J lost 2 bases, and 7 bases stayed unmatched. CDR1 MDHEN and CDR2 SYDVKM come from the germline V gene. The CDR3 consists of 16 residues. The DNA for the CDR3 is TGTGCCAGCAGTTTATTTGGACAGGTTCCCAACTATGGCTACACCTTC. Protein: CASSLFGQVPNYGYTF.

The sample holds a few counts of this clone. Here the CDR3 DNA reads TGTGCCAGCAGCGGACAGGGCGGCAATCAGCCCCAGCATTTT. This codes for CASSGQGGNQPQHF. The rearrangement joins TRBV2 to TRBJ1-5; 8 bases are shared with TRBD1. CDR1 and CDR2 from the germline V gene are SNHLY and FYNNEI. The CDR3 has 14 residues. With 6 bases clipped from V and 2 bases from J, the junction kept 3 bases outside the gene matches. Based on the CDR3 plus reference TRBV2 and TRBJ1-5, the full variable domain is EPEVTQTPSHQVTQMGQEVILRCVPISNHLYFYWYRQILGQKVEFLVSFYNNEISEKSEIFDDQFSVERPDGSNFTLKIRSTKLEDSAMYFCASSGQGGNQPQHFGDGTRLSIL.

This chain uses TRBV5-1 with TRBJ1-1; no clear D. V lost 2 bases and J lost 3, with 11 bases in between. Germline V gives CDR1 SGHRS, CDR2 YFSETQ. There are 14 residues in the CDR3. DNA of the CDR3: TGCGCCAGCAGCTTAGAGGGTCGATACACTGAAGCTTTCTTT. Its translation: CASSLEGRYTEAFF.

The chain has TRBV18 and TRBJ2-5; D call uncertain. The CDR3 contains 11 residues. The V gene lost 5 bases and the J gene lost 5 bases, with 6 bases spanning the gap. CDR1 and CDR2 from the germline V gene are KGHSH and LQKENI. The CDR3 reads CASSSLETQYF. The CDR3 DNA follows: TGTGCCAGCTCATCCTTGGAGACCCAGTACTTC. The whole variable domain, remainder taken from reference TRBV18 and TRBJ2-5, is NAGVMQNPRHLVRRRGQEARLRCSPMKGHSHVYWYRQLPEEGLKFMVYLQKENIIDESGMPKERFSAEFPKEGPSILRIQQVVRGDSAAYFCASSSLETQYFGPGTRLLVL.

CDR3 region: CASSVVGGSRNEQFF. CDR3 bases: TGTGCCAGCAGCGTAGTCGGCGGGAGCAGGAATGAGCAGTTCTTC. V gene TRBV9 combines with J gene TRBJ2-1; 7 bases are shared with TRBD2. The germline V gene encodes CDR1 SGDLS and CDR2 YYNGEE. V was pared by 0 bases and J by 7 bases, with 7 bases of the junction left unmatched. The CDR3 sequence is 15 residues long.

The genes are TRBV27 and TRBJ2-1; 8 bases map to TRBD2. J lost 0 bases, V lost 4 bases, and 5 bases had no gene match. CDR1 and CDR2 (germline): MNHEY, SMNVEV (reference sequence). The CDR3 is 16 amino acids. The CDR3 protein is CASSSSTSGSYNEQFF. CDR3 in DNA: TGTGCCAGCAGTTCTTCCACTAGCGGCTCCTACAATGAGCAGTTCTTC.

This clone was found once. The gene calls are TRBV3-1 (or the pseudogene TRBV3-2) and TRBJ2-3, with a tentative D call TRBD1 (8 bases). CDR1 is LGHDT and CDR2 is YNNKEL in the germline V gene (reference sequence). The CDR3 loop spans 15 amino acids. Trimming left V 6 bases short and J 3 bases short, with 16 bases between. The CDR3 spells CASSHRGGMTDTQYF. CDR3 DNA: TGTGCCAGCAGTCACAGGGGGGGTATGACAGATACGCAGTATTTT.

V and J are TRBV28 and TRBJ1-4; D gene ambiguous. Germline values: CDR1 MDHEN, CDR2 SYDVKM. Trimming cost V 6 bases and J 1 base, with 12 bases left between them. The CDR3 loop spans 15 amino acids. CDR3 in amino acids: CASSFSGRTNEKLFF. Here the CDR3 DNA reads TGTGCCAGCAGCTTTTCAGGCAGAACTAATGAAAAACTGTTTTTT.

This clone turned up a few times. The chain has TRBV11-2 and TRBJ2-5; D is possibly TRBD2 (5 bases). The V end lost 1 base, the J end lost 4 bases, and 7 bases lay between the germline ends. The CDR3 length is 13 residues. Germline-derived CDR1 and CDR2 are SGHAT and FQNNGV. CDR3 loop: CASSLAGVETQYF. CDR3 coding DNA: TGTGCCAGCAGCTTAGCCGGGGTAGAGACCCAGTACTTC.

The CDR3 sequence: CASRRVPGELFF. The CDR3 bases are TGTGCCAGCAGGCGGGTACCCGGGGAGCTGTTTTTT. The chain has TRBV27 and TRBJ2-2; the D gene is possibly TRBD2 (5 bases). CDR3 length equals 12 residues. The V end was cut by 6 bases, the J end by 6 bases, with 8 bases between. Germline values: CDR1 MNHEY, CDR2 SMNVEV (reference sequence).

This clone showed up just once. V is TRBV6-1 and J is TRBJ2-7, with a tentative D call TRBD1 (7 bases). V gave up 1 base and J gave up 4 bases, with 14 bases separating them. The CDR3 runs 15 residues. Germline V gene data show CDR1 as MNHNS and CDR2 as SASEGT. CDR3 sequence reads: CASSEGGTESYEQYV. The CDR3 DNA follows: TGTGCCAGCAGTGAAGGCGGGACAGAATCTTACGAGCAGTACGTC.

J is TRBJ1-2 and V is TRBV6-5; no clear D. The CDR3 totals 13 residues. The ends were cut back, 6 bases at V and 3 bases at J, with 11 bases in the middle. From germline, CDR1 is MNHEY and CDR2 SVGAGI. CDR3 bases: TGTGCCAGCAGGGACGGGAACGACTATGGCTACACCTTC. As protein: CASRDGNDYGYTF.

The gene calls are TRBV5-1 and TRBJ1-2, with 8 bases fitting TRBD1. CDR1 is SGHRS, CDR2 YFSETQ, per germline. V shed 5 bases and J 8 bases; nucleotides not matched to a gene: 2. The CDR3 totals 11 residues. The CDR3 nucleotides are TGCGCCAGCAGGGACAGGGAAGGCTACACCTTC. It yields the protein CASRDREGYTF.

This rearrangement joins TRBV3-1 (or the pseudogene TRBV3-2) to TRBJ2-2; tentatively, D is TRBD2 (6 bases). The CDR3 spans 15 residues. Per germline, CDR1 LGHDT and CDR2 YNNKEL (reference sequence). Trimming removed 8 bases from V and 5 bases from J, with 18 bases in between. The CDR3 loop is CASHSGGGGTGELFF. CDR3 bases: TGTGCCAGCCATAGCGGTGGAGGAGGGACCGGGGAGCTGTTTTTT.

The chain employs TRBV6-5 and TRBJ1-2; a weak D match, TRBD1 (5 bases). This CDR3 has 15 residues. Trimming took off 8 bases at V and 4 bases at J, with 20 bases between the two ends. Looked up from germline, CDR1 is MNHEY and CDR2 is SVGAGI. For the CDR3, the DNA is TGTGCCAGCCAACGGACAAGGGACTGGACCTATGGCTACACCTTC. It specifies CASQRTRDWTYGYTF.

The CDR3 sequence: CASSRTDATNEKLFF. For the CDR3, the DNA is TGTGCCAGTAGTAGGACAGACGCAACTAATGAAAAACTGTTTTTT. The chain joins TRBV19 to TRBJ1-4; perhaps TRBD1 as D (6 bases). The CDR3 contains 15 residues. Germline CDR1 and CDR2: LNHDA and SQIVND (reference sequence). V lost 4 bases to trimming and J lost 0 bases, with 9 bases between them.

The chain employs TRBV9 and TRBJ2-2; D is possibly TRBD2 (6 bases). The CDR3 consists of 14 residues. The ends were cut back, 0 bases at V and 3 bases at J, with 6 bases in the middle. The germline CDR1 and CDR2 sequences are SGDLS and YYNGEE. This CDR3 is CASSVAGDTGELFF. The CDR3 DNA reads TGTGCCAGCAGCGTAGCGGGGGACACCGGGGAGCTGTTTTTT.

The chain joins TRBV4-1 to TRBJ1-3; 10 bases are a match to TRBD1. The CDR3 sequence is 20 residues long. Germline V lookup: CDR1 MGHRA, CDR2 YSYEKL. Trimming removed 1 base from V and 0 bases from J; junction bases left unmatched: 12. CDR3 DNA sequence: TGCGCCAGCAGCCAAGTCTTTCAGGGACAGGGGCCCTTCTCTGGAAACACCATATATTTT. It encodes CASSQVFQGQGPFSGNTIYF.

This clone was detected once. The V gene is TRBV27, the J gene TRBJ2-3, with 9 positions matching TRBD2. This CDR3 spans 15 amino acids. The V gene's germline CDR1 is MNHEY and CDR2 SMNVEV (reference sequence). The J segment lost 4 bases and the V segment lost 6 bases, leaving 8 bases of the junction unmatched. CDR3 nucleotides: TGTGCCAGCAGCCCATTGGCGGGAGGGCCAGATACGCAGTATTTT. It is translated as CASSPLAGGPDTQYF.

In DNA, the CDR3 is TGCGCCAGCAGCTTAACAGGGGCTGGCAATCAGCCCCAGCATTTT. It is translated as CASSLTGAGNQPQHF. The rearrangement uses TRBV5-1 and TRBJ1-5; TRBD1 agrees at 7 bases. The V and J ends lost 2 bases and 2 bases, in that order; junction bases with no gene match: 4. CDR3 length equals 15 residues. Germline loops: CDR1 SGHRS, CDR2 YFSETQ.

This clone has only a few counts. V gene TRBV25-1 combines with J gene TRBJ1-1; possible D gene TRBD1, 6 bases. CDR3 length equals 13 residues. Germline lookup yields CDR1 MGHDK and CDR2 SYGVNS. V shed 4 bases and J shed 4 bases, with 10 bases lying between them. The CDR3: CASSGPGVTEAFF. The CDR3 DNA reads TGTGCCAGCAGTGGACCAGGGGTCACTGAAGCTTTCTTT.

V is TRBV15 and J is TRBJ2-3, with a weak D call TRBD1 (6 bases). This CDR3 comprises 12 residues. Germline V lookup: CDR1 LNHNV, CDR2 YYDKDF (reference sequence). V was shortened by 5 bases and J by 6 bases, with 9 bases between the two germline ends. The CDR3 DNA reads TGTGCCACCAGCCCAGGGGTCGATACGCAGTATTTT. Translation: CATSPGVDTQYF.

This chain uses TRBV28 with TRBJ1-5; D remains ambiguous. The germline V gene encodes CDR1 MDHEN and CDR2 SYDVKM. Trimming took 3 bases from V and 2 from J, leaving 8 bases between them. This CDR3 is built from 14 residues. The CDR3 loop reads CASSFLYGNQPQHF. CDR3 in DNA: TGTGCCAGCAGTTTCCTTTATGGCAATCAGCCCCAGCATTTT.

J is TRBJ1-2 and V is TRBV7-9; 10 positions agree with TRBD1. CDR3 length: 15 residues. Per the germline V gene, CDR1 is SEHNR and CDR2 is FQNEAQ (reference sequence). With 5 bases clipped from V and 4 bases from J, the junction kept 7 bases outside the gene matches. The CDR3 reads CASSTAGTGVYGYTF. As DNA, the CDR3 is TGTGCCAGCAGCACAGCCGGGACAGGGGTCTATGGCTACACCTTC.

The chain recombines TRBV3-1 (or the pseudogene TRBV3-2) with TRBJ1-1; a weak D match, TRBD1 (5 bases). Trimming shortened V by 3 bases and J by 5 bases, and 10 bases separated the two germline ends. The CDR3 runs 13 residues. The germline V gene has CDR1 LGHDT and CDR2 YNNKEL (reference sequence). CDR3 DNA: TGTGCCAGCAGCCAGTGGCAGGGAACTGAAGCTTTCTTT. This gives the protein CASSQWQGTEAFF.